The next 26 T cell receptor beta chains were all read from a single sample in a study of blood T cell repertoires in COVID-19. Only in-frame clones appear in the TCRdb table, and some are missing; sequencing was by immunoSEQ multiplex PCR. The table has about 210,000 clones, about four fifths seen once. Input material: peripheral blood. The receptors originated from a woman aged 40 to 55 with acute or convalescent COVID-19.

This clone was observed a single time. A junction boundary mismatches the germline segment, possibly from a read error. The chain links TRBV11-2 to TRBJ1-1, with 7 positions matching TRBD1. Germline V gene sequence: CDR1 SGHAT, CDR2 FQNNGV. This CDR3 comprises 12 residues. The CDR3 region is CASSVDRAEAFF. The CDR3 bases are TGTGCCAGCAGCGTAGACAGGGCTGAAGCTTTCTTT. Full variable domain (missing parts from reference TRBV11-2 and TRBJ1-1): EAGVAQSPRYKIIEKRQSVAFWCNPISGHATLYWYQQILGQGPKLLIQFQNNGVVDDSQLPKDRFSAERLKGVDSTLKIQPAKLEDSAVYLCASSVDRAEAFFGQGTRLTVV.

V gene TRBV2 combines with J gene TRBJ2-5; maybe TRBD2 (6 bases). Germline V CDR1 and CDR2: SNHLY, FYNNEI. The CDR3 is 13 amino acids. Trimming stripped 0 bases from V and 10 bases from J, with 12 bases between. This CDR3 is CASSEAGTGVQYF. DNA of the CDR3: TGTGCCAGCAGTGAAGCGGGGACTGGCGTCCAGTACTTC.

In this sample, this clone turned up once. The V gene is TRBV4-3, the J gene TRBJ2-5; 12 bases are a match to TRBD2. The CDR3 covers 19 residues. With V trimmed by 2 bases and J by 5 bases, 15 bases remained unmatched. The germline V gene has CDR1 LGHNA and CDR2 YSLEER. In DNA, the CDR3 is TGCGCCAGCAGCCAACGACAGGGCAGGGCTAGCGGGAGGGCCGAGACCCAGTACTTC. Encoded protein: CASSQRQGRASGRAETQYF.

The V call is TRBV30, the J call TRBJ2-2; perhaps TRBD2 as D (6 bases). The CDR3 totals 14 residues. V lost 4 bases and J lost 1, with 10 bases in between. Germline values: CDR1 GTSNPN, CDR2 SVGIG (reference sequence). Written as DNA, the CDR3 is TGTGCCTGGAATGGAGGGATGAACACCGGGGAGCTGTTTTTT. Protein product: CAWNGGMNTGELFF.

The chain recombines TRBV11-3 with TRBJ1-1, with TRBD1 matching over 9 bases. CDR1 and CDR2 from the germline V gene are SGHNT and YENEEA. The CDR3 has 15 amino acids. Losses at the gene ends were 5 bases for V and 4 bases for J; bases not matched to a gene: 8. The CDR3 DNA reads TGTGCCAGCAGCCGACAGGGGGGTTCGGGCACTGAAGCTTTCTTT. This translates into CASSRQGGSGTEAFF.

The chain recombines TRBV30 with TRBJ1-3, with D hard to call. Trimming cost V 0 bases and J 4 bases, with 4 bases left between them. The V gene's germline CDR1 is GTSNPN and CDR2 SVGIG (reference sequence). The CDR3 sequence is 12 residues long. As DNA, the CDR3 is TGTGCCTGGAGTGTCAGGGGAAACACCATATATTTT. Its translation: CAWSVRGNTIYF.

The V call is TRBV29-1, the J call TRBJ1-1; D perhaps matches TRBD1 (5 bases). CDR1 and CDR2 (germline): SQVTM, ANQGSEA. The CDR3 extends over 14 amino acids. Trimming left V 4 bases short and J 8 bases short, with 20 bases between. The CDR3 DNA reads TGCAGCGTTGGGGCTTGGACATCCGGTTGGGAAGCTTTCTTT. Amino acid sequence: CSVGAWTSGWEAFF.

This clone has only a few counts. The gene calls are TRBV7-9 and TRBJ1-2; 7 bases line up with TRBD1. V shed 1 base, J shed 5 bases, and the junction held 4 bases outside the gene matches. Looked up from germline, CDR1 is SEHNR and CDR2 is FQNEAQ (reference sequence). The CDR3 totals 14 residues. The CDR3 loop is CASSLGQGLYGYTF. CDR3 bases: TGTGCCAGCAGCTTAGGACAGGGCTTGTATGGCTACACCTTC. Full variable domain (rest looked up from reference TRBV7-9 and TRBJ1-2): DTGVSQNPRHKITKRGQNVTFRCDPISEHNRLYWYRQTLGQGPEFLTYFQNEAQLEKSRLLSDRFSAERPKGSFSTLEIQRTEQGDSAMYLCASSLGQGLYGYTFGSGTRLTVV.

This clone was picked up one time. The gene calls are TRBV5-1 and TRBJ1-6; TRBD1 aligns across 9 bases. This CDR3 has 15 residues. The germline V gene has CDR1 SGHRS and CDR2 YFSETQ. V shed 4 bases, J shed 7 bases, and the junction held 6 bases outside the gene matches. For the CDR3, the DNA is TGCGCCAGCAGCCAAGGACAGGGGCCAAATTCACCCCTCCACTTT. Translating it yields CASSQGQGPNSPLHF.

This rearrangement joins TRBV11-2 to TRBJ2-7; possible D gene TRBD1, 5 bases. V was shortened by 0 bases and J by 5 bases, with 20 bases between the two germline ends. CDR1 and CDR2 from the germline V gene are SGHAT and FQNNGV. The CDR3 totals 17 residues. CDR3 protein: CASSLEIRQYLFHEQYF. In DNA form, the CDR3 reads TGTGCCAGCAGCTTAGAAATAAGACAGTACTTATTCCACGAGCAGTACTTC.

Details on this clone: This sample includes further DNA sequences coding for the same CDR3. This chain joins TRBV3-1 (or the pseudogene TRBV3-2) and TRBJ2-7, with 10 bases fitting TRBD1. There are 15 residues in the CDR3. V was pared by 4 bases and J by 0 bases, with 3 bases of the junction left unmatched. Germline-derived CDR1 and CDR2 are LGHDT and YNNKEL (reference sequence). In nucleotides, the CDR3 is TGTGCCAGCAGCCCGGGACAGGGGAGCTCCTACGAGCAGTACTTC. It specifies CASSPGQGSSYEQYF.

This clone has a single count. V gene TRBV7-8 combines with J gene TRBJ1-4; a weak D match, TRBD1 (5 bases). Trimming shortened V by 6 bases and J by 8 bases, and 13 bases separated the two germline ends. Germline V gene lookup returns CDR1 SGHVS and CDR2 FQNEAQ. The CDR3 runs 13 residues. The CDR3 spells CASRSGGMEKLFF. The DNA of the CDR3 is TGTGCCAGCAGATCCGGGGGGATGGAAAAACTGTTTTTT.

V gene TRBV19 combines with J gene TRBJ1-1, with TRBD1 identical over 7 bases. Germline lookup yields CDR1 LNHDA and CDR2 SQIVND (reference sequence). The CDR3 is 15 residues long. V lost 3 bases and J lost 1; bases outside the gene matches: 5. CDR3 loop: CASSIDRAENTEAFF. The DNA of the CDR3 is TGTGCCAGTAGTATCGACAGGGCAGAGAACACTGAAGCTTTCTTT.

As DNA, the CDR3 is TGTGCCAGCAGCCCTCCCCCGGGACTACCCCAGTTCTTC. Its translation: CASSPPPGLPQFF. This sequence joins TRBV12-3 or TRBV12-4 and TRBJ2-1; the match to TRBD2 covers 7 bases. V trimming: 6 bases; J trimming: 13 bases; junction bases outside the gene matches: 12. This CDR3 has 13 amino acids.

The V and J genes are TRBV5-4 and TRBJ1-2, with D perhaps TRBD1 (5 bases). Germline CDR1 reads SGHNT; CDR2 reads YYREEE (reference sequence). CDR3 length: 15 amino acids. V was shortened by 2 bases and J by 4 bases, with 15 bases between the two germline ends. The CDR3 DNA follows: TGTGCCAGCAGCTTCTCCGGAACAGGCATCTATGGCTACACCTTC. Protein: CASSFSGTGIYGYTF.

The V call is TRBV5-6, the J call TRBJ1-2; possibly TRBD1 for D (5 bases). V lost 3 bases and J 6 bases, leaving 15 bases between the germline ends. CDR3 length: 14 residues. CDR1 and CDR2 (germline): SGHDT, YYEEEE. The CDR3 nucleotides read TGTGCCAGCAGCTCGGGACTGCTACTAGATGGCTACACCTTC. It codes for CASSSGLLLDGYTF.

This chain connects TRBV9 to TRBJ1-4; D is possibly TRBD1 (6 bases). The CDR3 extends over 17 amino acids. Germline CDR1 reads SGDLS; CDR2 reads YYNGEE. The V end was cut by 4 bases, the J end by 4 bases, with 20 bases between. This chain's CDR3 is CASSLRTTTGSNEKLFF. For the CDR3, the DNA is TGTGCCAGCAGCCTTCGAACGACGACAGGAAGTAATGAAAAACTGTTTTTT.

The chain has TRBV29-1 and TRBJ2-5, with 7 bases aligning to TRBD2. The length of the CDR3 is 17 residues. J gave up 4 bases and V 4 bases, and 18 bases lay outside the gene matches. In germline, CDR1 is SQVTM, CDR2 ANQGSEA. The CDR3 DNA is TGCAGCGTTGCAGGGACTACTGATCCCCCCTTCGGAGAGACCCAGTACTTC. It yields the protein CSVAGTTDPPFGETQYF. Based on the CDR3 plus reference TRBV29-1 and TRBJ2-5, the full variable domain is SAVISQKPSRDICQRGTSLTIQCQVDSQVTMMFWYRQQPGQSLTLIATANQGSEATYESGFVIDKFPISRPNLTFSTLTVSNMSPEDSSIYLCSVAGTTDPPFGETQYFGPGTRLLVL.

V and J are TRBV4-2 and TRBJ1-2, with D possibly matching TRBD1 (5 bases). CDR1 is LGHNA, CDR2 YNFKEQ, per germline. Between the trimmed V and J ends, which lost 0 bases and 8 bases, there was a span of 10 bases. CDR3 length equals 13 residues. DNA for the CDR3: TGTGCCAGCAGCCAAGATAGGGCAGGGGGCTACACCTTC. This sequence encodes CASSQDRAGGYTF.

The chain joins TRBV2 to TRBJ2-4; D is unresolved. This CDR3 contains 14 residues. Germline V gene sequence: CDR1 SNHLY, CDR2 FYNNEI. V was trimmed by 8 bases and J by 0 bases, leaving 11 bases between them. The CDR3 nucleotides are TGTGCCAGCGTCCAAGCCATAGCCAAAAACATTCAGTACTTC. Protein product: CASVQAIAKNIQYF.

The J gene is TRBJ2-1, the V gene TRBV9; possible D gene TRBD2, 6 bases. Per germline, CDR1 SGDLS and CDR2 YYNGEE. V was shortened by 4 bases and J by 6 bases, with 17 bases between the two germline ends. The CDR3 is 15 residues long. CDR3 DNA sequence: TGTGCCAGCAGCTTCGGATTGGAGGGTTTCAATGAGCAGTTCTTC. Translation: CASSFGLEGFNEQFF.

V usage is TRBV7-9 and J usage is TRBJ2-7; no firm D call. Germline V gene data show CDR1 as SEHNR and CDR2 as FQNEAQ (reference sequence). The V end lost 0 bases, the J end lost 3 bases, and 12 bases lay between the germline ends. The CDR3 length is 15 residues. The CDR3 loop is CASSLASNPNYEQYF. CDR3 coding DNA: TGTGCCAGCAGCTTAGCGTCAAACCCTAACTACGAGCAGTACTTC.

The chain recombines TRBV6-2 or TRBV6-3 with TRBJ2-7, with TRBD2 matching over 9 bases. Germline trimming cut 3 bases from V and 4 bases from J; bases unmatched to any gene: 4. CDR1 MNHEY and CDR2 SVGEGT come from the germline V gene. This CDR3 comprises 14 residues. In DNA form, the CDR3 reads TGTGCCAGCAGTTATAGCGGGAGTGGTTACGAGCAGTACTTC. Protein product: CASSYSGSGYEQYF.

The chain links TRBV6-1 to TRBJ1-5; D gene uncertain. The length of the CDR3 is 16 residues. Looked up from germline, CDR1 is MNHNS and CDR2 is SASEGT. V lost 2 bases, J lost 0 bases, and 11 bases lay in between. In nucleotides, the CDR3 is TGTGCCAGCAGTGAATGGAGGACGGATAGCAATCAGCCCCAGCATTTT. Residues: CASSEWRTDSNQPQHF.

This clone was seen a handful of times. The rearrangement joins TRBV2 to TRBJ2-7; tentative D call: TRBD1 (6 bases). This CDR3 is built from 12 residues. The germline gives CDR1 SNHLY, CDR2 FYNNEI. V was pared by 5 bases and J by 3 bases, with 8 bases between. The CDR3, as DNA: TGTGCCAGCAGTCGACAGGTCTACGAGCAGTACTTC. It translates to CASSRQVYEQYF.

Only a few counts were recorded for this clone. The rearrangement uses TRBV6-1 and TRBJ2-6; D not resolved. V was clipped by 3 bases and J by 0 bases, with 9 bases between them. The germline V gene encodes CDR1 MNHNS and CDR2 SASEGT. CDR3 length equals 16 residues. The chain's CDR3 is CASSEYGNSGANVLTF. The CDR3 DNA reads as TGTGCCAGCAGTGAGTACGGTAACTCTGGGGCCAACGTCCTGACTTTC.